One and the same sample provided the 20 T cell receptor beta chains below, sequenced in a study of blood T cell repertoires in COVID-19. Assay used: immunoSEQ multiplex PCR; TCRdb lists only in-frame clones, some missing. This sample has approximately 120,000 clones; over 60% occur once, and the top ten carry about 40%. Sequences were obtained from peripheral blood. All receptors derive from a man aged 35-49 years with active or convalescent COVID-19.

The chain joins TRBV5-5 to TRBJ1-5; 8 positions match TRBD1. Unmatched junction bases numbered 6, after V lost 0 bases and J lost 7 bases. The CDR3 loop spans 15 amino acids. The germline CDR1 and CDR2 sequences are SGHKS and YYEKEE (reference sequence). In DNA form, the CDR3 reads TGTGCCAGCAGCTTGGCCGGGACAGGTGGGCAGCCCCAGCATTTT. Residues: CASSLAGTGGQPQHF.

This rearrangement joins TRBV18 to TRBJ2-3, with TRBD1 matching 10 bases. Losses at the gene ends were 0 bases for V and 3 bases for J; bases not matched to a gene: 3. The CDR3 is 16 residues long. The germline V gene has CDR1 KGHSH and CDR2 LQKENI. The CDR3, as DNA: TGTGCCAGCTCACCACCCCGGACAGGGGGTACAGATACGCAGTATTTT. This codes for CASSPPRTGGTDTQYF.

The CDR3 is CAWSDNYEQYF. CDR3 bases: TGTGCCTGGAGTGACAACTACGAGCAGTACTTC. The chain is built from TRBV30 and TRBJ2-7; D is undetermined. There are 11 residues in the CDR3. Germline V gives CDR1 GTSNPN, CDR2 SVGIG (reference sequence). V lost 1 base, J lost 3 bases, and 4 bases lay in between.

V and J are TRBV28 and TRBJ1-1; 8 bases line up with TRBD1. CDR1 is MDHEN, CDR2 SYDVKM, per germline. CDR3 length equals 13 residues. J gave up 2 bases and V 5 bases, and 1 base lay outside the gene matches. CDR3 bases: TGTGCCAGCAGTACAGGGGGAAACACTGAAGCTTTCTTT. This gives the protein CASSTGGNTEAFF. The full variable domain, in which reference TRBV28 and TRBJ1-1 provide the parts outside the CDR3, is DVKVTQSSRYLVKRTGEKVFLECVQDMDHENMFWYRQDPGLGLRLIYFSYDVKMKEKGDIPEGYSVSREKKERFSLILESASTNQTSMYLCASSTGGNTEAFFGQGTRLTVV.

This rearrangement joins TRBV19 to TRBJ1-1; unclear D gene. The germline gives CDR1 LNHDA, CDR2 SQIVND (reference sequence). Trimming cost V 10 bases and J 3 bases, with 18 bases left between them. The CDR3 loop spans 14 amino acids. CDR3 bases: TGTGCCACGACTCCCGGGTTAATGGACACTGAAGCTTTCTTT. Translation gives CATTPGLMDTEAFF.

J is TRBJ2-3 and V is TRBV5-1; 13 nucleotides line up with TRBD2. The J segment lost 4 bases and the V segment lost 4 bases, leaving 3 bases of the junction unmatched. Germline CDR1 is SGHRS and CDR2 is YFSETQ. CDR3 length: 15 amino acids. The CDR3: CASSRLAGGADTQYF. CDR3 nucleotide sequence: TGCGCCAGCAGCAGACTAGCGGGAGGCGCAGATACGCAGTATTTT.

This chain joins TRBV7-9 and TRBJ2-1, with D maybe TRBD2 (5 bases). Trimming took 0 bases from V and 2 from J, leaving 11 bases between them. The CDR3 sequence is 16 residues long. The germline V gene encodes CDR1 SEHNR and CDR2 FQNEAQ (reference sequence). The CDR3, as DNA: TGTGCCAGCAGCTTAGCGGCCACTAGGCCCTACAATGAGCAGTTCTTC. Residues: CASSLAATRPYNEQFF.

The rearrangement uses TRBV7-8 and TRBJ1-6, with D perhaps TRBD1 (6 bases). Trimming removed 1 base from V and 10 bases from J, with 20 bases in between. The CDR3 is 17 amino acids. Germline loops: CDR1 SGHVS, CDR2 FQNEAQ. CDR3 amino acids: CASSLGGGRLLGSPLHF. The CDR3 nucleotides read TGTGCCAGCAGCTTAGGCGGGGGGCGATTGTTAGGGTCACCCCTCCACTTT.

This chain connects TRBV15 to TRBJ2-1, with a weak D call TRBD2 (6 bases). This CDR3 comprises 15 residues. With 1 base removed from V and 4 bases from J, the gap between germline ends came to 11 bases. Germline lookup yields CDR1 LNHNV and CDR2 YYDKDF (reference sequence). The CDR3 nucleotides are TGTGCCACCAGCAGAGGCGAGGGAGGTTACAATGAGCAGTTCTTC. The encoded protein is CATSRGEGGYNEQFF.

The chain links TRBV5-6 to TRBJ2-3, with 13 bases that match TRBD2. The trim removed 3 bases at V and 7 bases at J, leaving 11 bases unmatched. The CDR3 spans 17 residues. Germline lookup yields CDR1 SGHDT and CDR2 YYEEEE. CDR3 region: CASSYPPGLAGLNTQYF. The CDR3 region has the DNA TGTGCCAGCAGCTACCCCCCGGGACTAGCGGGGTTAAATACGCAGTATTTT.

The chain recombines TRBV7-2 with TRBJ2-1; 8 nucleotides agree with TRBD2. The CDR3 runs 15 residues. Germline CDR1 SGHTA, CDR2 FQGNSA. J was trimmed by 4 bases and V by 1 base; bases with no gene match: 3. CDR3 coding DNA: TGTGCCAGCAGCTTAGGTGTAGCGGGGTACAATGAGCAGTTCTTC. It translates to CASSLGVAGYNEQFF.

This chain joins TRBV29-1 and TRBJ1-3; maybe TRBD1 (6 bases). The CDR3 is 14 residues long. The V end lost 6 bases, the J end lost 0 bases, and 12 bases lay between the germline ends. Per the germline V gene, CDR1 is SQVTM and CDR2 is ANQGSEA. CDR3 in DNA: TGCAGCGTGACCACGACAGGCTCTGGAAACACCATATATTTT. The encoded protein is CSVTTTGSGNTIYF.

The V and J genes are TRBV6-5 and TRBJ2-1; 8 nucleotides match TRBD1. The CDR3 runs to 15 residues. The junction had 11 bases not matched to a gene; V was cut back by 6 bases and J by 7 bases. Germline V gene data show CDR1 as MNHEY and CDR2 as SVGAGI. This CDR3 is CASRVQGAMGNEQFF. CDR3 nucleotides: TGTGCCAGCAGAGTTCAGGGGGCTATGGGAAATGAGCAGTTCTTC.

The chain uses TRBV6-5 and TRBJ2-1; D not resolved. V was pared by 11 bases and J by 5 bases, with 13 bases between. Germline CDR1 reads MNHEY; CDR2 reads SVGAGI. This CDR3 comprises 12 residues. The CDR3, as DNA: TGTGCCGCCGGGTTTAAGAACAATGAGCAGTTCTTC. Its protein product is CAAGFKNNEQFF.

The chain has TRBV11-3 and TRBJ1-1; D remains ambiguous. The CDR3 is 13 residues long. Germline V gene data show CDR1 as SGHNT and CDR2 as YENEEA. The ends were cut back, 1 base at V and 3 bases at J, with 6 bases in the middle. The CDR3 DNA follows: TGTGCCAGCAGCTTAGCAGAATACACTGAAGCTTTCTTT. It is translated as CASSLAEYTEAFF.

This clone was counted ten times or more. V and J are TRBV29-1 and TRBJ2-7, with 8 bases aligning to TRBD2. Unmatched junction bases numbered 10, after V lost 2 bases and J lost 7 bases. CDR3 length: 14 residues. Per the germline V gene, CDR1 is SQVTM and CDR2 is ANQGSEA. This CDR3 reads CSVEFGSGSSEQYF. CDR3 sequence (DNA): TGCAGCGTTGAATTCGGGAGCGGGAGCTCGGAGCAGTACTTC.

The chain combines TRBV6-5 with TRBJ1-2, with 8 bases fitting TRBD1. Looked up from germline, CDR1 is MNHEY and CDR2 is SVGAGI. This CDR3 contains 13 residues. The J segment lost 8 bases and the V segment lost 5 bases, leaving 7 bases of the junction unmatched. CDR3 in DNA: TGTGCCAGCAGTCCGGGACAGGCAGTGGGCTACACCTTC. Amino acid sequence: CASSPGQAVGYTF.

This clone was seen a few times. The genes are TRBV28 and TRBJ1-4; D is uncertain. V was trimmed by 6 bases and J by 5 bases, leaving 4 bases between them. CDR3 length equals 11 residues. The germline gives CDR1 MDHEN, CDR2 SYDVKM. CDR3 in amino acids: CASSSNEKLFF. Written as DNA, the CDR3 is TGTGCCAGCAGCTCCAATGAAAAACTGTTTTTT. The entire variable domain, with the rest obtained from reference TRBV28 and TRBJ1-4, is as follows: DVKVTQSSRYLVKRTGEKVFLECVQDMDHENMFWYRQDPGLGLRLIYFSYDVKMKEKGDIPEGYSVSREKKERFSLILESASTNQTSMYLCASSSNEKLFFGSGTQLSVL.

V usage is TRBV2 and J usage is TRBJ2-1; TRBD2 agrees at 7 bases. Germline V gene sequence: CDR1 SNHLY, CDR2 FYNNEI. V was pared by 8 bases and J by 3 bases, with 4 bases of the junction left unmatched. The CDR3 totals 13 residues. Here the CDR3 reads CASGLAVYNEQFF. The CDR3 coding sequence is TGTGCCAGCGGGCTAGCGGTCTACAATGAGCAGTTCTTC.

This clone was detected only a few times. This sequence joins TRBV11-2 and TRBJ1-3, with a tentative D call TRBD1 (6 bases). Germline loops: CDR1 SGHAT, CDR2 FQNNGV. The V end was cut by 8 bases, the J end by 2 bases, with 13 bases between. This CDR3 spans 14 amino acids. This CDR3 is CASLDRITGNTIYF. CDR3 in DNA: TGTGCCAGCCTAGACAGGATTACTGGAAACACCATATATTTT.